This T cell receptor (beta chain) was found in a study of blood T cell repertoires in COVID-19. CDR1 is LGHNT, CDR2 FRNRAP, per germline. This CDR3 comprises 20 residues. Trimming left V 5 bases short and J 0 bases short, with 26 bases between. This table comes from immunoSEQ multiplex PCR, and its TCRdb copy is limited to in-frame clones, with some not included. Among more than 200,000 clones listed, 87% were seen once. The chain couples TRBV12-5 to TRBJ2-1; TRBD1 might be the D (6 bases). Source material: PBMCs or T cells enriched from blood (not recorded which). This receptor was obtained from a man aged 30 to 45 in a cohort exposed to, infected with or recovered from COVID-19 (not recorded which). CDR3 protein: CASGPPSDSLAFSSYNEQFF. CDR3 DNA: TGTGCTAGTGGTCCACCCTCGGACAGCCTCGCATTTAGCTCCTACAATGAGCAGTTCTTC.